The clone carrying this T cell receptor beta chain ranks as medium-sized. MiXCR, applied by TCRdb to the 5' RACE reads, yields one record per CDR3 protein. Of about 10,000 distinct CDR3 sequences listed, roughly 21% are singletons. This sample was taken from a study of neurological immune-mediated disorders. The sorted libraries drew on approximately 1 million T cells that were CD4+ or CD8+. The CDR3 runs 15 residues. The V and J ends lost 5 bases and 5 bases, in that order; junction bases with no gene match: 9. Germline assignment: CDR1 SGHRS and CDR2 YFSETQ. The receptor's source is a woman aged 60-75 years with HTLV-1-associated myelopathy (HAM/TSP). The chain uses TRBV5-1 and TRBJ2-1, with 8 nucleotides matching TRBD2. The specimen was CD8+ T cells from blood. CDR3 sequence (DNA): TGCGCCAGCAGGATGACTAGCGCGGAAAACAATGAGCAGTTCTTC. As protein: CASRMTSAENNEQFF.